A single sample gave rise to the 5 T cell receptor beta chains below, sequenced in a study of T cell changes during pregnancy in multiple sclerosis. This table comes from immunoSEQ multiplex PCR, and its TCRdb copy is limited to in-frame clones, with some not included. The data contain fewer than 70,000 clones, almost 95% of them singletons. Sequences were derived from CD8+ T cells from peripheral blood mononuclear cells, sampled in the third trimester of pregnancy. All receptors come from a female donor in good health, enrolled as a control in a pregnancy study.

Here the CDR3 reads CASSLTRGGRDTEAFF. CDR3 in DNA: TGTGCCAGCAGCCTCACCCGGGGGGGGCGCGATACTGAAGCTTTCTTT. This sequence joins TRBV11-3 and TRBJ1-1; TRBD1 might be the D (6 bases). This CDR3 spans 16 amino acids. V shed 5 bases and J shed 5 bases, with 21 bases lying between them. In germline, CDR1 is SGHNT, CDR2 YENEEA.

The CDR3 DNA sequence: TGTGCCAGCAGCTTGGGACAGGCCGGGTACAATGAGCAGTTCTTC. Translating gives CASSLGQAGYNEQFF. V gene TRBV7-2 combines with J gene TRBJ2-1, with 8 bases that match TRBD1. The germline V gene encodes CDR1 SGHTA and CDR2 FQGNSA. This CDR3 is 15 amino acids long. V was pared by 3 bases and J by 4 bases, with 5 bases of the junction left unmatched. Filled out from reference TRBV7-2 and TRBJ2-1, the complete variable domain reads GAGVSQSPSNKVTEKGKDVELRCDPISGHTALYWYRQSLGQGLEFLIYFQGNSAPDKSGLPSDRFSAERTGGSVSTLTIQRTQQEDSAVYLCASSLGQAGYNEQFFGPGTRLTVL.

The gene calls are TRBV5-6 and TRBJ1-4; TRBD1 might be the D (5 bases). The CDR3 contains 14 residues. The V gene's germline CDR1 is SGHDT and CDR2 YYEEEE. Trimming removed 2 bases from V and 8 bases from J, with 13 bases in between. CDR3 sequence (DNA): TGTGCCAGCAGCTTTCGCGGGGCAGGAGAAAAACTGTTTTTT. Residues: CASSFRGAGEKLFF.

CDR3 in DNA: TGTGCCAGTAGTGGGGACAGTTACTACGAGCAGTACTTC. Translation gives CASSGDSYYEQYF. V and J are TRBV19 and TRBJ2-7; TRBD1 matches at 7 bases. The CDR3 has 13 residues. CDR1 LNHDA and CDR2 SQIVND come from the germline V gene (reference sequence). V shed 5 bases, J shed 3 bases, and the junction held 4 bases outside the gene matches.

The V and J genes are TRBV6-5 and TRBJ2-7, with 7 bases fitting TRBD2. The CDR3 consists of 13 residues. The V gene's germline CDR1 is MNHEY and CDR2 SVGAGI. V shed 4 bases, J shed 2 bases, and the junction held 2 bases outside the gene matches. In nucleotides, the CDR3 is TGTGCCAGCAGTTCCGGGACTACCTACGAGCAGTACTTC. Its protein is CASSSGTTYEQYF.